The present entry profiles one T cell receptor beta chain with its context. As yet, its antigen is unknown. A split of CD4+ cells into CD45RA+ naive and CD45RA-negative memory subsets was performed. The data were obtained in a study of shared clonotypes between healthy human individuals. The table came from immunoSEQ multiplex PCR; TCRdb's copy has only in-frame clones and leaves some out. The sample shows about 1.1 million clones, 78% of them seen only once. Notes on the study in general: The study found lower generation probabilities in non-shared clonotypes than in those shared by all four donors. Naive subsets generally had larger estimated richness than memory subsets.

This receptor was obtained from a man younger than 35 in good health. Some clones in this sample may be carry-over from other donors' samples. The sample consisted of memory CD4+ T cells from PBMCs. Specified subset: CD45RA-negative fraction.

CDR3: CASGLGFNTEAFF. The CDR3 DNA reads as TGTGCTAGTGGTTTGGGGTTCAACACTGAAGCTTTCTTT. The chain uses TRBV12-5 and TRBJ1-1; D is ambiguous. The CDR3 consists of 13 residues. V was clipped by 1 base and J by 2 bases, with 5 bases between them. Per germline, CDR1 LGHNT and CDR2 FRNRAP.